This TCR beta chain was captured by sequencing in a study of tumor and adjacent non-tumor tissue in lung cancer. The overall study: The cohort had about 12 adenocarcinoma, a couple of squamous cell and 1 small cell patients. Regarding the study as a whole: In normal lung, the top 100 clones were significantly more dominant than in tumor. TCR diversity was significantly greater in tumor than normal lung tissue.

A note on this clonotype: Its antigen is unknown. The CDR3 end shows no conserved phenylalanine or tryptophan, and so a read error is likely.

TCRbeta libraries were built with three rounds of nested PCR, modified from ARM-PCR. TCRdb used MiXCR to reprocess the multiplex PCR reads, holding one entry per CDR3 protein. The sample contains some 95,000 distinct CDR3 sequences, 80% of which appear only once. No cell sorting was done before RNA was extracted from the tissue. More than 3 cm separated this lung sample from the edge of the tumor. This TCR was sampled from a man in his 60s with small cell lung cancer. The source material was distant non-tumor lung tissue.

The CDR3 protein is CASSFHSRYEQYI. CDR3 DNA: TGTGCCAGTAGCTTCCATAGCAGATACGAGCAGTACATC. This chain connects TRBV11-2 to TRBJ2-7; the D is unclear. CDR1 SGHAT and CDR2 FQNNGV come from the germline V gene. The CDR3 extends over 13 amino acids.